Shown below are 16 T cell receptor beta chains from a single sample sequenced in a study of T cell repertoires in cytomegalovirus infection. Using its own MiXCR run on the reads, TCRdb lists one record per CDR3 protein. The repertoire holds about half a million distinct CDR3 sequences, roughly 43% seen once, with about 39% in the top ten. No antigen is known for these receptors. Sample: cultured PBMCs, taken from culture after CMV antigen stimulation. The receptors originated from a human donor in good health (CMV status not recorded). Some clones in this sample may be carry-over from other donors' samples.

V usage is TRBV7-6 and J usage is TRBJ1-1; no clear D. V lost 3 bases, J lost 11 bases, and 19 bases lay in between. In germline, CDR1 is SGHVS, CDR2 FNYEAQ. CDR3 length: 14 residues. The DNA of the CDR3 is TGTGCCAGCAGCTTTAGCAGGTCGGGGTTAGCGGCTTTCTTT. It encodes CASSFSRSGLAAFF.

The CDR3 is CATAGTGILFEQFF. The CDR3 bases are TGTGCCACGGCGGGGACAGGGATACTTTTTGAGCAGTTCTTC. The rearrangement links TRBV6-1 to TRBJ2-1, with TRBD1 identical over 9 bases. V lost 10 bases, J lost 9 bases, and 13 bases stayed unmatched. Germline CDR1 is MNHNS and CDR2 is SASEGT. The CDR3 consists of 14 residues.

The V call is TRBV6-2 or TRBV6-3, the J call TRBJ2-7; D ambiguous. Trimming took 5 bases from V and 5 from J, leaving 13 bases between them. This CDR3 is 13 amino acids long. Germline loops: CDR1 MNHEY, CDR2 SVGEGT. The CDR3 region is CASSRGKAHEQYF. The CDR3 DNA reads TGTGCCAGCAGTCGTGGGAAGGCCCACGAGCAGTACTTC.

In DNA, the CDR3 is TGTGCCAGCAAGGTTGGCAGGGAGGACAATGAGCAGTTCTTC. This gives the protein CASKVGREDNEQFF. The chain employs TRBV2 and TRBJ2-1; D perhaps matches TRBD2 (6 bases). The germline V gene encodes CDR1 SNHLY and CDR2 FYNNEI. The V end was cut by 7 bases, the J end by 5 bases, with 15 bases between. CDR3 length: 14 residues.

V and J are TRBV11-2 and TRBJ2-7; TRBD2 aligns across 8 bases. The CDR3 length is 16 residues. V gave up 5 bases and J gave up 3 bases; unmatched junction bases: 12. CDR1 is SGHAT and CDR2 is FQNNGV in the germline V gene. The CDR3 coding sequence is TGTGCCAGCAGCCATTCATCCTGGACTAGCAACTACGAGCAGTACTTC. Translating gives CASSHSSWTSNYEQYF.

The rearrangement joins TRBV7-8 to TRBJ2-3; D is perhaps TRBD1 (6 bases). The CDR3 is 16 amino acids. The germline V gene encodes CDR1 SGHVS and CDR2 FQNEAQ. V lost 5 bases and J lost 1, with 16 bases in between. The chain's CDR3 is CASSLNPAGGTDTQYF. The CDR3 nucleotides read TGTGCCAGCAGCCTTAATCCCGCAGGGGGCACAGATACGCAGTATTTT.

This chain connects TRBV4-1 to TRBJ2-4, with TRBD2 identical over 7 bases. The CDR3 is 14 amino acids. Germline trimming cut 3 bases from V and 3 bases from J; bases unmatched to any gene: 2. Germline CDR1 and CDR2: MGHRA and YSYEKL. CDR3 region: CASSHGGGKNIQYF. For the CDR3, the DNA is TGCGCCAGCAGCCACGGCGGGGGCAAAAACATTCAGTACTTC.

The rearrangement links TRBV7-6 to TRBJ1-4; D gene uncertain. This CDR3 is built from 13 residues. Germline assignment: CDR1 SGHVS and CDR2 FNYEAQ. V was trimmed by 5 bases and J by 5 bases, leaving 9 bases between them. CDR3 in DNA: TGTGCCAGCAGCCCCCTCCCCAATGAAAAACTGTTTTTT. Amino acid sequence: CASSPLPNEKLFF.

The chain employs TRBV7-6 and TRBJ2-3; D gene unclear. With 2 bases removed from V and 11 bases from J, the gap between germline ends came to 14 bases. CDR1 and CDR2 from the germline V gene are SGHVS and FNYEAQ. This CDR3 contains 13 residues. The CDR3 DNA sequence: TGTGCCAGCAGCTTAATTGAGTCGGCTGGGCAGTATTTT. Translation gives CASSLIESAGQYF.

The chain has TRBV7-2 and TRBJ2-5; D not certain. CDR3 length: 13 residues. Trimming removed 2 bases at V and 3 bases at J, with 7 bases between. Germline CDR1 SGHTA, CDR2 FQGNSA. The CDR3 DNA sequence: TGTGCCAGCAGCTTACGGCAGGAAGAGACCCAGTACTTC. Amino acid sequence: CASSLRQEETQYF.

At least ten counts were recorded for this clonotype. The V and J genes are TRBV7-2 and TRBJ2-7; D not resolved. This CDR3 is built from 13 residues. Germline lookup yields CDR1 SGHTA and CDR2 FQGNSA. Trimming removed 1 base from V and 2 bases from J, with 6 bases in between. CDR3 DNA: TGTGCCAGCAGCTTAGGGGTAACCTACGAGCAGTACTTC. This gives the protein CASSLGVTYEQYF.

This chain connects TRBV6-2 or TRBV6-3 to TRBJ2-3, with 9 bases fitting TRBD1. The CDR3 covers 16 residues. With V trimmed by 6 bases and J by 10 bases, 17 bases remained unmatched. Germline CDR1 reads MNHEY; CDR2 reads SVGEGT. DNA for the CDR3: TGTGCCAGCAGCAAACCACCGGGACAGGGATTAGAGGCGCAGTATTTT. This translates into CASSKPPGQGLEAQYF.

This clonotype was seen only a few times. J is TRBJ1-1 and V is TRBV6-2 or TRBV6-3; no definite D call. The CDR3 has 13 residues. The V end lost 7 bases, the J end lost 4 bases, and 13 bases lay between the germline ends. Germline CDR1 is MNHEY and CDR2 is SVGEGT. This chain's CDR3 is CASKRVRTTEAFF. DNA for the CDR3: TGTGCCAGCAAGAGGGTTAGGACCACTGAAGCTTTCTTT.

CDR3 amino acids: CASSGTGMRTDTQYF. The CDR3 DNA sequence: TGTGCCAGCAGCGGGACAGGGATGCGCACAGATACGCAGTATTTT. This chain joins TRBV7-6 and TRBJ2-3; 9 nucleotides align to TRBD1. Trimming at V came to 5 bases and at J to 1 base, leaving 4 bases not matched to a gene. CDR1 SGHVS and CDR2 FNYEAQ come from the germline V gene. The CDR3 contains 15 residues.

V usage is TRBV19 and J usage is TRBJ2-1; unclear D gene. This CDR3 is built from 17 residues. CDR1 is LNHDA, CDR2 SQIVND, per germline (reference sequence). V lost 0 bases and J 6 bases, leaving 18 bases between the germline ends. CDR3 protein: CASSIESPFGRRNEQFF. In nucleotides, the CDR3 is TGTGCCAGTAGTATAGAGTCCCCCTTTGGGCGCCGCAATGAGCAGTTCTTC.

This sequence joins TRBV20-1 and TRBJ1-6; 9 positions agree with TRBD1. The CDR3 is 15 residues long. CDR1 and CDR2 (germline): DFQATT, SNEGSKA (reference sequence). The V segment lost 3 bases and the J segment 6 bases; nucleotides outside the gene matches: 6. CDR3: CSARKPGQGNSPLHF. CDR3 nucleotides: TGCAGTGCTAGGAAGCCGGGACAGGGTAATTCACCCCTCCACTTT.